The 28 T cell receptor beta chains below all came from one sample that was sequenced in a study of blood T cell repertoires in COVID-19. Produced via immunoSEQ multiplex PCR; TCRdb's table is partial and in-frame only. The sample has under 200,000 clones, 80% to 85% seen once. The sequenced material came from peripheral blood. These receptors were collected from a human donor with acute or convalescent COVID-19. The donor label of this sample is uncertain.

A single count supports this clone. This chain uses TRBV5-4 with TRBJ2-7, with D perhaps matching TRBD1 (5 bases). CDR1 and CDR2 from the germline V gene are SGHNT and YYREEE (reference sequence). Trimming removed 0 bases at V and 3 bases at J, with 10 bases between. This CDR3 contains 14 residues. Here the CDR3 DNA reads TGTGCCAGCAGCTTGGGGGGCAGGGACTACGAGCAGTACTTC. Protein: CASSLGGRDYEQYF.

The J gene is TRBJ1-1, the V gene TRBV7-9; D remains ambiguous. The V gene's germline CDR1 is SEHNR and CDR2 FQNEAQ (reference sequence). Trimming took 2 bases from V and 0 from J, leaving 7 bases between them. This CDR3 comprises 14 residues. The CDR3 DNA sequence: TGTGCCAGCAGCTTAATTGAGGTGAACACTGAAGCTTTCTTT. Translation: CASSLIEVNTEAFF.

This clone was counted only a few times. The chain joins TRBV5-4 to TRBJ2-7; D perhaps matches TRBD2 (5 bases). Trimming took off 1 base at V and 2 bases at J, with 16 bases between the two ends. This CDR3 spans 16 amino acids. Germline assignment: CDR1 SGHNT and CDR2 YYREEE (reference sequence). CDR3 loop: CASSLRGSRATYEQYF. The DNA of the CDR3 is TGTGCCAGCAGCTTGCGAGGGTCGAGGGCCACCTACGAGCAGTACTTC.

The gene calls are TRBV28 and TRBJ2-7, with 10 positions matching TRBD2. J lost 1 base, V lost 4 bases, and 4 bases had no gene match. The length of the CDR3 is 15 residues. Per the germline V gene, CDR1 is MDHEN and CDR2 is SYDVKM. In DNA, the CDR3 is TGTGCCAGCAGTTCCCCTAGCGGGGGTTCCTACGAGCAGTACTTC. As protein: CASSSPSGGSYEQYF.

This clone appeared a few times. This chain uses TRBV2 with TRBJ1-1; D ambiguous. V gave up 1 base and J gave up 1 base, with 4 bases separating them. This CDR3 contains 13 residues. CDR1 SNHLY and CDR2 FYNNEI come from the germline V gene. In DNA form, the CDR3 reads TGTGCCAGCAGTGAAGGGCCGAACACTGAAGCTTTCTTT. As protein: CASSEGPNTEAFF.

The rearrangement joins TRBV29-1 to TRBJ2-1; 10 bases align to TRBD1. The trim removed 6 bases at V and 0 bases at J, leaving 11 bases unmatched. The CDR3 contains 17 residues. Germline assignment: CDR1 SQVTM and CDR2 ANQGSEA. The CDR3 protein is CSVGGQGRSGSYNEQFF. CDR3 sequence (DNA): TGCAGCGTGGGGGGACAGGGGCGATCCGGCTCCTACAATGAGCAGTTCTTC.

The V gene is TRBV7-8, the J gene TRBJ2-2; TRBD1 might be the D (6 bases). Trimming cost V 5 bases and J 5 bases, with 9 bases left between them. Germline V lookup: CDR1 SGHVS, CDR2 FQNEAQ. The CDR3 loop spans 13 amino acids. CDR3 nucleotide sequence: TGTGCCAGCAGCGACAGGCCTACCGGGGAGCTGTTTTTT. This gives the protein CASSDRPTGELFF. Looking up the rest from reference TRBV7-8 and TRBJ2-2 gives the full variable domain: GAGVSQSPRYKVAKRGQDVALRCDPISGHVSLFWYQQALGQGPEFLTYFQNEAQLDKSGLPSDRFFAERPEGSVSTLKIQRTQQEDSAVYLCASSDRPTGELFFGEGSRLTVL.

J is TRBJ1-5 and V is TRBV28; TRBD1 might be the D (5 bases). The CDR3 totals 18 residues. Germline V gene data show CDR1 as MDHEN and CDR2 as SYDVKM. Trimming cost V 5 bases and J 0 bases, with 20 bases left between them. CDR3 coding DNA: TGTGCCAGCAGTCCCCCCCTCGGACACGACTTTAGCAATCAGCCCCAGCATTTT. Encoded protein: CASSPPLGHDFSNQPQHF.

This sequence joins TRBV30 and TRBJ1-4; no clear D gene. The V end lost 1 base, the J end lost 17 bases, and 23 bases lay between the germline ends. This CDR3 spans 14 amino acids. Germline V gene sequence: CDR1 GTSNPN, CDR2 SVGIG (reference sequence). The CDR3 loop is CAWSAAIPFSMAFF. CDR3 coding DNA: TGTGCCTGGAGTGCCGCCATCCCATTTTCCATGGCATTTTTT.

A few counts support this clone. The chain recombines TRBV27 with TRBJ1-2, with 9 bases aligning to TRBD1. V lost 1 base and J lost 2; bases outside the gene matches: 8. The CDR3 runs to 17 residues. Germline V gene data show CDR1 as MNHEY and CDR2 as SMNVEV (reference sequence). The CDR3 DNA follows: TGTGCCAGCAGTTTATTAAGACAGGGGGGGAAGAACTATGGCTACACCTTC. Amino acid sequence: CASSLLRQGGKNYGYTF.

CDR3 residues: CASSLGAGGSETQYF. In DNA form, the CDR3 reads TGTGCCAGCAGCTTAGGGGCGGGAGGGTCGGAGACCCAGTACTTC. This chain uses TRBV7-2 with TRBJ2-5; 9 positions match TRBD2. CDR3 size: 15 residues. V lost 1 base and J lost 5; bases outside the gene matches: 5. Germline V CDR1 and CDR2: SGHTA, FQGNSA.

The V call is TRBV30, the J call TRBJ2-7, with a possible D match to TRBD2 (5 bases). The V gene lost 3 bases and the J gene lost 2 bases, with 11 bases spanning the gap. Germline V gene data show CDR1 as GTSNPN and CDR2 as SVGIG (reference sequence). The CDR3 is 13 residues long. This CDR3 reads CAWSVARAYEQYF. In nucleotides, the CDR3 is TGTGCCTGGAGCGTAGCGAGAGCCTACGAGCAGTACTTC.

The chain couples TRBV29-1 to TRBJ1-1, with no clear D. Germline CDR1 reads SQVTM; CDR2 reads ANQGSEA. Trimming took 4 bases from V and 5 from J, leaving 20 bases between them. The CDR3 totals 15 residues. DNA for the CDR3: TGCAGCGTTGTGTTTCTGGGTGTCCGGGGAACTGAAGCTTTCTTT. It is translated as CSVVFLGVRGTEAFF.

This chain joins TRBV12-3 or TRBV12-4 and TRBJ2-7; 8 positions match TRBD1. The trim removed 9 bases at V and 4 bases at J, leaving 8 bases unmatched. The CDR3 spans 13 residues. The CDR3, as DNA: TGTGCCAGTGGAGGGACAGGTACATACGAGCAGTACTTC. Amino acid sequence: CASGGTGTYEQYF.

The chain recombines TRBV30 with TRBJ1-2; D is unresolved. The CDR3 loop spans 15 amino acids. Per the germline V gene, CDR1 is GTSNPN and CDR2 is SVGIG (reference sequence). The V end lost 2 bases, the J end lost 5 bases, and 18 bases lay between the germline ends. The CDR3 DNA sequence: TGTGCCTGGAGTCTGGAGCACGCCAGTCTTTATGGCTACACCTTC. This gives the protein CAWSLEHASLYGYTF.

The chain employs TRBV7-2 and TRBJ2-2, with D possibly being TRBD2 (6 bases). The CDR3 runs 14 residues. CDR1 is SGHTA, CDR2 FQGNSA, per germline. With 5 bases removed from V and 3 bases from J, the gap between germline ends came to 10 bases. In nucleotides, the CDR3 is TGTGCCAGCAGCACAGAGCGGGACACCGGGGAGCTGTTTTTT. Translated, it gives CASSTERDTGELFF.

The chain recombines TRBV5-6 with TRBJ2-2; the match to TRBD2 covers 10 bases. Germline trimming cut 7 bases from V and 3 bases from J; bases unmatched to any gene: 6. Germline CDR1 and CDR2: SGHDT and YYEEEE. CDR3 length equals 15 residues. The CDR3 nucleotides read TGTGCCAGCCTTTCCCTAGCGGGAGACACCGGGGAGCTGTTTTTT. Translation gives CASLSLAGDTGELFF.

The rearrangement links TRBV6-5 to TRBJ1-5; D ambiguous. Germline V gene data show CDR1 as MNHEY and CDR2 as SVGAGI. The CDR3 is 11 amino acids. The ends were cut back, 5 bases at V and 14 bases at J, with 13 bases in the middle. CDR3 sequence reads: CASSRFPEKHF. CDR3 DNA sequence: TGTGCCAGCAGTCGTTTTCCGGAGAAGCATTTT.

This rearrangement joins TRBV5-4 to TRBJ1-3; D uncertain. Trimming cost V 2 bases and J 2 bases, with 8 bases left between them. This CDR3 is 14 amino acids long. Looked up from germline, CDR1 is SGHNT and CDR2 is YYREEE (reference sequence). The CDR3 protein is CASSFEGAGNTIYF. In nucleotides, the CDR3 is TGTGCCAGCAGCTTTGAGGGAGCTGGAAACACCATATATTTT.

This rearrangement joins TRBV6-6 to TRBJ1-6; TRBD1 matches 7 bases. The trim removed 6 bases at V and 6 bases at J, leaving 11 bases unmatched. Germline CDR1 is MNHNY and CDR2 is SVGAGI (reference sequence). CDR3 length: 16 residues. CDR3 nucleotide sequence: TGTGCCAGCAGACCCGGGACAGCGACCGCTAATTCACCCCTCCACTTT. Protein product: CASRPGTATANSPLHF.

Here the CDR3 reads CASSLSGGDNEQFF. CDR3 nucleotides: TGTGCCAGCAGCCTTTCCGGGGGGGACAATGAGCAGTTCTTC. The chain uses TRBV5-4 and TRBJ2-1, with TRBD2 matching 8 bases. This CDR3 is built from 14 residues. With 4 bases clipped from V and 5 bases from J, the junction kept 5 bases outside the gene matches. Germline CDR1 is SGHNT and CDR2 is YYREEE (reference sequence).

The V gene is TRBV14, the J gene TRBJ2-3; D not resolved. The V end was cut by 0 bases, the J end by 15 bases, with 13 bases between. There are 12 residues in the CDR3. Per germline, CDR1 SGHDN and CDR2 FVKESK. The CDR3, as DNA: TGTGCCAGCAGCCAAGAGAGGTCTGGGTTCTATTTT. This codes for CASSQERSGFYF.

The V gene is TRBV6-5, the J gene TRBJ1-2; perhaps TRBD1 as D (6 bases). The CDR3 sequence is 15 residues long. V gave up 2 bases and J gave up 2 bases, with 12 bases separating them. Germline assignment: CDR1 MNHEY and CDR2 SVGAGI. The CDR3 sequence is CASSYRIDRNYGYTF. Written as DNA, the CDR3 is TGTGCCAGCAGTTACCGGATCGACAGGAACTATGGCTACACCTTC.

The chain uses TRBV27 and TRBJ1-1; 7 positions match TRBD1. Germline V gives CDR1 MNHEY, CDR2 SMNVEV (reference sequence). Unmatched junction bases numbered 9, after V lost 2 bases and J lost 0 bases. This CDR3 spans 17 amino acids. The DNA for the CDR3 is TGTGCCAGCAGTTTAGGAAGGGGGCAGGGCCTGAACACTGAAGCTTTCTTT. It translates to CASSLGRGQGLNTEAFF.

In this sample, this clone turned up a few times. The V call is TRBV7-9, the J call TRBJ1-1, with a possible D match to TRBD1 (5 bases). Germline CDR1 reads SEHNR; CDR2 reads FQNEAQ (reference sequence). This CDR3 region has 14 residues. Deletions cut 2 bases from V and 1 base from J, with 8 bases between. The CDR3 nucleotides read TGTGCCAGCAGCTTAAATGGACAGAACACTGAAGCTTTCTTT. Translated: CASSLNGQNTEAFF.

The CDR3 DNA is TGTGCCAGCACGCTAGTAAGAGCGGGGGGGTTCGTGTTCTTC. Translated: CASTLVRAGGFVFF. This sequence joins TRBV6-5 and TRBJ2-1, with TRBD2 matching 10 bases. The CDR3 covers 14 residues. Germline trimming cut 7 bases from V and 15 bases from J; bases unmatched to any gene: 15. Per the germline V gene, CDR1 is MNHEY and CDR2 is SVGAGI.

The CDR3 spells CASSPRVAGLSYEQYF. As DNA, the CDR3 is TGTGCCAGCAGTCCAAGGGTAGCGGGACTCTCCTACGAGCAGTACTTC. The chain has TRBV27 and TRBJ2-7; 8 bases align to TRBD2. Per germline, CDR1 MNHEY and CDR2 SMNVEV (reference sequence). Losses at the gene ends were 5 bases for V and 0 bases for J; bases not matched to a gene: 9. The CDR3 runs to 16 residues.

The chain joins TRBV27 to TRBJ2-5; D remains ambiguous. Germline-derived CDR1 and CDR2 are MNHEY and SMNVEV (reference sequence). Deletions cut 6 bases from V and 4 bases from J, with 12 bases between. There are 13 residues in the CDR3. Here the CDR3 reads CASRRTIRETQYF. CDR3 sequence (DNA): TGTGCCAGCAGGCGAACCATTCGAGAGACCCAGTACTTC.